This passage covers 26 T cell receptor beta chains from one sample sequenced in a study of shared clonotypes between healthy human individuals. Using immunoSEQ multiplex PCR, the repertoire was profiled, and TCRdb retains in-frame clones only, with some absent. Among some 2.3 million clones listed, approximately 93% were seen once. Sequenced material: naive CD4+ T cells from PBMCs. Subset described: CD45RA+ positively selected. Every receptor here comes from a man aged 18-30 years in good health. Some clones in this sample may be carry-over from other donors' samples.

The chain couples TRBV23-1 to TRBJ1-2; 8 nucleotides align to TRBD1. TRBV23-1 is treated as an ORF (open reading frame) with a function not yet certain. CDR3 length: 15 amino acids. V was pared by 3 bases and J by 6 bases, with 9 bases of the junction left unmatched. The CDR3 coding sequence is TGCGCCAGCAGTCACCCCCGGGACAGGTGGAATGGCTACACCTTC. Translated, it gives CASSHPRDRWNGYTF.

This chain joins TRBV5-6 and TRBJ2-7; D is perhaps TRBD1 or TRBD2 (6 bases each). Germline V gene lookup returns CDR1 SGHDT and CDR2 YYEEEE. Trimming removed 4 bases from V and 2 bases from J, with 16 bases in between. The CDR3 totals 15 residues. The CDR3 region is CASSRTPGGPYEQYF. CDR3 DNA sequence: TGTGCCAGCAGCCGGACTCCTGGGGGGCCCTACGAGCAGTACTTC.

The chain has TRBV5-1 and TRBJ2-7; D uncertain. The CDR3 length is 13 residues. The germline V gene encodes CDR1 SGHRS and CDR2 YFSETQ. V shed 4 bases and J shed 6 bases, with 14 bases lying between them. The DNA for the CDR3 is TGCGCCAGCAGCACAAGGTCCCCGGGCGAGCAGTACTTC. This encodes CASSTRSPGEQYF.

The rearrangement links TRBV7-2 to TRBJ2-2; unclear D gene. CDR3 length equals 12 residues. V gave up 1 base and J gave up 6 bases, with 3 bases separating them. Looked up from germline, CDR1 is SGHTA and CDR2 is FQGNSA. CDR3 bases: TGTGCCAGCAGCTTAGATGCCGGGGAGCTGTTTTTT. Amino acids: CASSLDAGELFF.

The chain has TRBV4-3 and TRBJ2-4, with TRBD2 identical over 9 bases. Trimming at V came to 3 bases and at J to 7 bases, leaving 4 bases not matched to a gene. This CDR3 comprises 14 residues. Germline V gives CDR1 LGHNA, CDR2 YSLEER. The CDR3 region has the DNA TGCGCCAGCAGCCATAGCGGGAGAGGGAACATTCAGTACTTC. Translation gives CASSHSGRGNIQYF.

This clone was seen a few times. The gene calls are TRBV7-9 and TRBJ2-5; D uncertain. The ends were cut back, 5 bases at V and 2 bases at J, with 3 bases in the middle. The CDR3 consists of 11 residues. Per the germline V gene, CDR1 is SEHNR and CDR2 is FQNEAQ (reference sequence). The CDR3 region has the DNA TGTGCCAGCAGCCATCAAGAGACCCAGTACTTC. The encoded protein is CASSHQETQYF.

Turning to this clone: This specimen includes other DNA sequences encoding the same CDR3. The chain combines TRBV28 with TRBJ1-2; tentative D call: TRBD1 (6 bases). The V gene lost 6 bases and the J gene lost 5 bases, with 10 bases spanning the gap. The germline V gene encodes CDR1 MDHEN and CDR2 SYDVKM. The CDR3 runs to 12 residues. The CDR3 DNA reads as TGTGCCAGCAGGGGCAGGGGTTATGGCTACACCTTC. It codes for CASRGRGYGYTF.

The rearrangement uses TRBV15 and TRBJ1-1; 7 nucleotides align to TRBD1. This CDR3 spans 15 amino acids. Germline values: CDR1 LNHNV, CDR2 YYDKDF (reference sequence). After removal of 5 bases from V and 1 base from J, the junction contained 7 bases not matched to a gene. This CDR3 reads CATSGMTGTNTEAFF. In DNA, the CDR3 is TGTGCCACCAGCGGAATGACAGGGACGAACACTGAAGCTTTCTTT.

The rearrangement links TRBV7-3 to TRBJ2-6; D perhaps matches TRBD1 (5 bases). V was trimmed by 7 bases and J by 3 bases, leaving 7 bases between them. This CDR3 has 13 amino acids. Per the germline V gene, CDR1 is SGHTA and CDR2 is FQGTGA. The chain's CDR3 is CASNTGGANVLTF. For the CDR3, the DNA is TGTGCCAGCAACACAGGTGGGGCCAACGTCCTGACTTTC.

This sequence joins TRBV4-3 and TRBJ1-1; D call uncertain. Germline lookup yields CDR1 LGHNA and CDR2 YSLEER. CDR3 size: 14 residues. Trimming took off 3 bases at V and 8 bases at J, with 16 bases between the two ends. The CDR3 nucleotides read TGCGCCAGCAGCCACACAAGGGAAGTAGGGGAAGCTTTCTTT. Translating gives CASSHTREVGEAFF.

The chain combines TRBV12-5 with TRBJ2-3; TRBD2 matches 11 bases. Trimming took 6 bases from V and 0 from J; bases not matched to a gene: 2. The CDR3 is 15 residues long. In germline, CDR1 is LGHNT, CDR2 FRNRAP. Here the CDR3 reads CASGRTSGSTDTQYF. CDR3 in DNA: TGTGCTAGTGGAAGGACTAGCGGGAGCACAGATACGCAGTATTTT.

The chain is built from TRBV5-4 and TRBJ2-1, with no clear D. CDR3 size: 13 residues. Trimming removed 0 bases from V and 10 bases from J, with 11 bases in between. Per germline, CDR1 SGHNT and CDR2 YYREEE (reference sequence). This CDR3 is CASSLDPRVEQFF. CDR3 in DNA: TGTGCCAGCAGCTTGGATCCTAGGGTCGAGCAGTTCTTC.

The genes are TRBV28 and TRBJ2-5, with D possibly TRBD2 on 6 matching bases. The CDR3 is 16 amino acids. Germline values: CDR1 MDHEN, CDR2 SYDVKM. V lost 2 bases to trimming and J lost 1 base, with 14 bases between them. The CDR3 reads CASSLSLAEVQETQYF. CDR3 DNA sequence: TGTGCCAGCAGTTTAAGTTTAGCGGAGGTCCAAGAGACCCAGTACTTC.

The V and J genes are TRBV2 and TRBJ2-3; 7 nucleotides align to TRBD1. Germline V gives CDR1 SNHLY, CDR2 FYNNEI. The ends lost 8 bases at V and 4 bases at J; junction bases unmatched: 9. The CDR3 has 14 residues. The CDR3 DNA reads as TGTGCCAGCCAGAAGACAGGGTCGGCAGATACGCAGTATTTT. Encoded protein: CASQKTGSADTQYF.

The chain employs TRBV6-4 and TRBJ2-7; D is unresolved. The germline V and J ends were trimmed by 4 bases and 0 bases, with 7 bases remaining between them. The germline V gene encodes CDR1 MRHNA and CDR2 SNTAGT. The CDR3 sequence is 13 residues long. Here the CDR3 DNA reads TGTGCCAGCAGTGCTTCTCCCTCCTACGAGCAGTACTTC. The encoded protein is CASSASPSYEQYF.

Turning to this clone: In the same sample, other DNA sequences code for this CDR3. This sequence joins TRBV4-1 and TRBJ2-2, with 10 bases fitting TRBD2. V gave up 6 bases and J gave up 2 bases; unmatched junction bases: 3. Germline CDR1 is MGHRA and CDR2 is YSYEKL. This CDR3 comprises 15 residues. DNA for the CDR3: TGCGCCAGCAGTCGGACTAGCGGAAACACCGGGGAGCTGTTTTTT. Encoded protein: CASSRTSGNTGELFF.

The chain uses TRBV19 and TRBJ2-3, with D possibly being TRBD1 (6 bases). Germline V lookup: CDR1 LNHDA, CDR2 SQIVND (reference sequence). This CDR3 comprises 14 residues. Trimming took 6 bases from V and 0 from J, leaving 10 bases between them. CDR3 sequence: CASSQTGSTDTQYF. The CDR3 region has the DNA TGTGCCAGTAGCCAGACAGGAAGCACAGATACGCAGTATTTT.

The rearrangement uses TRBV18 and TRBJ1-1, with 8 bases lining up with TRBD1. This CDR3 has 12 amino acids. Germline CDR1 KGHSH, CDR2 LQKENI. V dropped 3 bases and J dropped 11; count of bases not matched to a gene: 5. The CDR3 region has the DNA TGTGCCAGCTCACCTCCAGACAGGGGCGCTTTCTTT. It codes for CASSPPDRGAFF. Variable domain in full (rest from reference TRBV18 and TRBJ1-1): NAGVMQNPRHLVRRRGQEARLRCSPMKGHSHVYWYRQLPEEGLKFMVYLQKENIIDESGMPKERFSAEFPKEGPSILRIQQVVRGDSAAYFCASSPPDRGAFFGQGTRLTVV.

V is TRBV5-4 and J is TRBJ1-1; a weak D match, TRBD1 (5 bases). CDR1 and CDR2 (germline): SGHNT, YYREEE (reference sequence). This CDR3 region has 15 residues. V shed 1 base and J shed 5 bases, with 15 bases lying between them. The CDR3 is CASSLLRQGGTEAFF. The CDR3 coding sequence is TGTGCCAGCAGCTTGCTTAGGCAGGGAGGGACTGAAGCTTTCTTT.

The chain uses TRBV2 and TRBJ2-5; no definite D call. Deletions cut 7 bases from V and 5 bases from J, with 8 bases between. Per the germline V gene, CDR1 is SNHLY and CDR2 is FYNNEI. CDR3 size: 11 residues. CDR3 nucleotide sequence: TGTGCCAGCACTATTGGGGAGACCCAGTACTTC. Encoded protein: CASTIGETQYF.

The chain has TRBV7-7 and TRBJ2-5; 10 bases agree with TRBD2. Trimming removed 2 bases from V and 5 bases from J; junction bases left unmatched: 5. The length of the CDR3 is 15 residues. The germline gives CDR1 SSHAT, CDR2 FNYEAQ (reference sequence). The CDR3 region has the DNA TGTGCCAGCAGCTTAATTACTAGCGGGAAGGAGACCCAGTACTTC. Its protein product is CASSLITSGKETQYF.

The chain combines TRBV5-6 with TRBJ1-2; 9 bases fit TRBD1. The V gene's germline CDR1 is SGHDT and CDR2 YYEEEE. The CDR3 is 13 residues long. The V gene end was trimmed by 5 bases and the J gene end by 5 bases; junction bases not matched to a gene: 4. This chain's CDR3 is CASRGGQGYGYTF. For the CDR3, the DNA is TGTGCCAGCAGAGGAGGACAGGGGTATGGCTACACCTTC.

The chain carries TRBV5-1 and TRBJ2-7; 11 bases are a match to TRBD2. V was clipped by 6 bases and J by 7 bases; unmatched bases: 12. The CDR3 has 15 residues. CDR1 and CDR2 from the germline V gene are SGHRS and YFSETQ. The CDR3 nucleotides read TGCGCCAGCACCCCTAGCGGGAGGCTGCCGGGTGAGCAGTACTTC. It yields the protein CASTPSGRLPGEQYF.

The chain employs TRBV7-6 and TRBJ2-3; D possibly corresponds to TRBD2 (6 bases). CDR3 length: 19 amino acids. The V gene's germline CDR1 is SGHVS and CDR2 FNYEAQ. Deletions cut 0 bases from V and 0 bases from J, with 19 bases between. The CDR3 DNA reads as TGTGCCAGCAGCTTAGCCGGGTGGGGTCGGGAGTCGAGCACAGATACGCAGTATTTT. This gives the protein CASSLAGWGRESSTDTQYF.

The rearrangement uses TRBV7-3 and TRBJ2-3; 7 nucleotides align to TRBD1. The CDR3 contains 15 residues. The junction had 4 bases not matched to a gene; V was cut back by 2 bases and J by 2 bases. Looked up from germline, CDR1 is SGHTA and CDR2 is FQGTGA. Here the CDR3 reads CASSLERGLTDTQYF. The DNA of the CDR3 is TGTGCCAGCAGCTTAGAAAGGGGGCTCACAGATACGCAGTATTTT. The full variable domain, with the rest looked up from reference TRBV7-3 and TRBJ2-3, is GAGVSQTPSNKVTEKGKYVELRCDPISGHTALYWYRQSLGQGPEFLIYFQGTGAADDSGLPNDRFFAVRPEGSVSTLKIQRTERGDSAVYLCASSLERGLTDTQYFGPGTRLTVL.

The chain links TRBV20-1 to TRBJ2-5; D is undetermined. V lost 5 bases and J lost 5, with 9 bases in between. Germline values: CDR1 DFQATT, CDR2 SNEGSKA (reference sequence). The CDR3 is made up of 11 amino acids. The CDR3 here is CSARTLETQYF. The DNA for the CDR3 is TGCAGTGCTCGTACCTTGGAGACCCAGTACTTC.